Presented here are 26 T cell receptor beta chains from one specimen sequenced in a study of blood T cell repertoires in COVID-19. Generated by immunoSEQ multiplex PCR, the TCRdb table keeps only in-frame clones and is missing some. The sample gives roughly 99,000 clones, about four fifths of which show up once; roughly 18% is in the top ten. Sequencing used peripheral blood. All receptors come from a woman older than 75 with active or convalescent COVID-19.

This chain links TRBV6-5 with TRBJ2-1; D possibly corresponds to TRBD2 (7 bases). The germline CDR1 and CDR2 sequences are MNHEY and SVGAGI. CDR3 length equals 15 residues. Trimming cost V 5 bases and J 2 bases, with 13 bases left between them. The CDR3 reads CASSPGGRAYNEQFF. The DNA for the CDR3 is TGTGCCAGCAGTCCCGGGGGGCGGGCCTACAATGAGCAGTTCTTC.

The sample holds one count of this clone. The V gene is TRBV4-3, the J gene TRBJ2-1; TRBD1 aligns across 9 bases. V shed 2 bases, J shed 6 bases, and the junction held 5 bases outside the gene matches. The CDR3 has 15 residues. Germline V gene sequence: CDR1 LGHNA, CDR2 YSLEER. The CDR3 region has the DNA TGCGCCAGCAGCCAACCGGGACAGGGAATCAATGAGCAGTTCTTC. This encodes CASSQPGQGINEQFF.

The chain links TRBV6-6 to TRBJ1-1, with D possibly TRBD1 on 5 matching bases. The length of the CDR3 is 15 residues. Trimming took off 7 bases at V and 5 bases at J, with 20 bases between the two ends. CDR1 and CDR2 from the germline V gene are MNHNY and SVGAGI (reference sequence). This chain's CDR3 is CASILGGDSPTEAFF. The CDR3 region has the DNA TGTGCCAGCATACTCGGGGGGGACTCCCCGACTGAAGCTTTCTTT.

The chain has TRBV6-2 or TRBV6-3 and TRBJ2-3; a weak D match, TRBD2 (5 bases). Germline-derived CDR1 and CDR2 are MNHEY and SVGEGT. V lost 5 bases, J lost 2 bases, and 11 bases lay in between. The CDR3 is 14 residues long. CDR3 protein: CASSETTNTDTQYF. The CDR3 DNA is TGTGCCAGCAGTGAGACTACAAACACAGATACGCAGTATTTT.

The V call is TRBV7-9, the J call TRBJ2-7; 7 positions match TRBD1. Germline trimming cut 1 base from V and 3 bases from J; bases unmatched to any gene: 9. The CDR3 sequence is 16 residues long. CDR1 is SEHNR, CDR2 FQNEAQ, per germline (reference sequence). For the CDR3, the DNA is TGTGCCAGCAGCTTAGTACCCGGACAGGCGGGCTACGAGCAGTACTTC. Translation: CASSLVPGQAGYEQYF. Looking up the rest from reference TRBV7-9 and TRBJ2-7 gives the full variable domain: DTGVSQNPRHKITKRGQNVTFRCDPISEHNRLYWYRQTLGQGPEFLTYFQNEAQLEKSRLLSDRFSAERPKGSFSTLEIQRTEQGDSAMYLCASSLVPGQAGYEQYFGPGTRLTVT.

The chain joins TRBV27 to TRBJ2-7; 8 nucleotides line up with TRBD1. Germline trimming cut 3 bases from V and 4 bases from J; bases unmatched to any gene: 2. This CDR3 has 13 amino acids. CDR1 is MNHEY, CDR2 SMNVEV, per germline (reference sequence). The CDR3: CASSLNRGYEQYF. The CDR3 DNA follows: TGTGCCAGCAGTTTGAACAGGGGGTACGAGCAGTACTTC.

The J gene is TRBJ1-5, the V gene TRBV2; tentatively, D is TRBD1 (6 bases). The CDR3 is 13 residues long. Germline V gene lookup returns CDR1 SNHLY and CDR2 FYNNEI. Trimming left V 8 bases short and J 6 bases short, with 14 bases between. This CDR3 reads CASLGAVGQPQHF. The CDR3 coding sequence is TGTGCCAGCCTGGGGGCGGTAGGTCAGCCCCAGCATTTT.

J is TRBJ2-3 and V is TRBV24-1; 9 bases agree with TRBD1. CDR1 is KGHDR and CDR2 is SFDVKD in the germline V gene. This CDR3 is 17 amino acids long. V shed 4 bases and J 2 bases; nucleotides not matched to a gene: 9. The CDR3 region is CATSDAQGAHNTDTQYF. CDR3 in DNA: TGTGCCACCAGTGACGCACAGGGGGCCCATAACACAGATACGCAGTATTTT.

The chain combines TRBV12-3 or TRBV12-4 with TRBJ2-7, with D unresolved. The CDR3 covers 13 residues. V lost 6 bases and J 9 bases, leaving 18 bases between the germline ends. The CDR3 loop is CASSSHYASWQYF. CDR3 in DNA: TGTGCCAGCAGCTCCCACTACGCTTCGTGGCAGTACTTC.

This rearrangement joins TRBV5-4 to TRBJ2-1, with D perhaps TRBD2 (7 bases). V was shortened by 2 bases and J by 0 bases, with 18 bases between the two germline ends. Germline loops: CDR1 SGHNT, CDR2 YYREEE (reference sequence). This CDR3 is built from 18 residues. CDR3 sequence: CASSFSRGAGSSYNEQFF. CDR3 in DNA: TGTGCCAGCAGCTTCTCCCGGGGGGCGGGAAGCTCCTACAATGAGCAGTTCTTC.

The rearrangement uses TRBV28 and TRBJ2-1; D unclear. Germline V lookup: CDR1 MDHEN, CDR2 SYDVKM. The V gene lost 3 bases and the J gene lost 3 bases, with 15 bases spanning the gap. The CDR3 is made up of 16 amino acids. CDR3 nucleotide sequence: TGTGCCAGCAGTTTCGGCCAAATACACTACTACAATGAGCAGTTCTTC. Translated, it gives CASSFGQIHYYNEQFF.

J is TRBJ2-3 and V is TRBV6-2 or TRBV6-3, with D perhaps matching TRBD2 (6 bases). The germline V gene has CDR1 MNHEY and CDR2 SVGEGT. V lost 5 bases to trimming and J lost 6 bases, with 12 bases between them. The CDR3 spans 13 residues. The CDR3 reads CASSRRGADTQYF. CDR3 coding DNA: TGTGCCAGCAGTAGGAGGGGCGCCGATACGCAGTATTTT.

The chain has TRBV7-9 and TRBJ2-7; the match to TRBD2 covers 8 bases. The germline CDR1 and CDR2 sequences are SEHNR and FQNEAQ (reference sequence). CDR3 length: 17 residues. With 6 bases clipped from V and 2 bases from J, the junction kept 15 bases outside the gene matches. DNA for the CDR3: TGTGCCAGCAGGAAGAGACTAGCGACAAGGAGACCCTACGAGCAGTACTTC. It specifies CASRKRLATRRPYEQYF.

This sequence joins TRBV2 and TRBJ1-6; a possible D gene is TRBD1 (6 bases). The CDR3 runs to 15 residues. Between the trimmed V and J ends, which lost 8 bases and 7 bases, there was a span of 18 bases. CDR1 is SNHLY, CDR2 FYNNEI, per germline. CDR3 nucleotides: TGTGCCAGCCGTAACCAGGGGACCCGGAATTCACCCCTCCACTTT. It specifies CASRNQGTRNSPLHF. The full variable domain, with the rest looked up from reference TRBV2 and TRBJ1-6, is EPEVTQTPSHQVTQMGQEVILRCVPISNHLYFYWYRQILGQKVEFLVSFYNNEISEKSEIFDDQFSVERPDGSNFTLKIRSTKLEDSAMYFCASRNQGTRNSPLHFGNGTRLTVT.

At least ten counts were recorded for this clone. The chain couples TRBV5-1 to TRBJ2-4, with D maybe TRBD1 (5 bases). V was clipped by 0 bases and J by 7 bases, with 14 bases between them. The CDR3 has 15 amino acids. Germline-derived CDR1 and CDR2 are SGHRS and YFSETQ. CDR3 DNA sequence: TGCGCCAGCAGCTTGGGGCAGGGTAGGGGTAACATTCAGTACTTC. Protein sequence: CASSLGQGRGNIQYF. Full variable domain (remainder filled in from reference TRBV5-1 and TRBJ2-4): KAGVTQTPRYLIKTRGQQVTLSCSPISGHRSVSWYQQTPGQGLQFLFEYFSETQRNKGNFPGRFSGRQFSNSRSEMNVSTLELGDSALYLCASSLGQGRGNIQYFGAGTRLSVL.

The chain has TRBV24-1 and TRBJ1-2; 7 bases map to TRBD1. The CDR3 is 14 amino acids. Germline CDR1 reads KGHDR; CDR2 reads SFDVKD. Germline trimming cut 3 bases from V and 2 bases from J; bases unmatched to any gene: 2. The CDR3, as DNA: TGTGCCACCAGTGATACGGACAGGAACTATGGCTACACCTTC. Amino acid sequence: CATSDTDRNYGYTF.

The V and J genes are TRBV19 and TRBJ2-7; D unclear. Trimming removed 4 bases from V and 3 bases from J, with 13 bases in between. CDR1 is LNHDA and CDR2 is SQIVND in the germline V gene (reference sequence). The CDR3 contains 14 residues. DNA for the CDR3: TGTGCCAGTAGTACGGTCGCGAGTATCTACGAGCAGTACTTC. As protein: CASSTVASIYEQYF.

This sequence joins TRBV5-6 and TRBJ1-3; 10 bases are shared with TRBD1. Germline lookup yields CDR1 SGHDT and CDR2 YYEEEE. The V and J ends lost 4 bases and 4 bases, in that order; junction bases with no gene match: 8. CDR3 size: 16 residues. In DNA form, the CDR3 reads TGTGCCAGCAGCCTCAGCGGGACAGGGGTCGGAAACACCATATATTTT. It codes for CASSLSGTGVGNTIYF.

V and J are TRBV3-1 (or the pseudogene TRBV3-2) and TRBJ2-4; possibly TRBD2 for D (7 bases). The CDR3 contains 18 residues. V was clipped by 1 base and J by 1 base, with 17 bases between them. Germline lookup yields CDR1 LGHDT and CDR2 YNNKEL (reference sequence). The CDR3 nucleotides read TGTGCCAGCAGCCAAGTGGCTGGGAGGGGGATCGCCAAAAACATTCAGTACTTC. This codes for CASSQVAGRGIAKNIQYF.

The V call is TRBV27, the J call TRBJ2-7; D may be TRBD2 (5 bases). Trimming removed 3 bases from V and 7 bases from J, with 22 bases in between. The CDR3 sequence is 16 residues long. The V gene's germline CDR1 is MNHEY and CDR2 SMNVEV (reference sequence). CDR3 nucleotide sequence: TGTGCCAGCAGTTTGTTGGCCGACTCTAGCCCCGTGGAGCAGTACTTC. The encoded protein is CASSLLADSSPVEQYF.

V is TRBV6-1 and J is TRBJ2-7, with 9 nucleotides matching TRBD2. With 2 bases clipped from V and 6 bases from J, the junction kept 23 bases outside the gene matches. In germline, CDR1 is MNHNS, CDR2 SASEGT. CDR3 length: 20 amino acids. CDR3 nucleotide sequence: TGTGCCAGCAGTGAACGCCCCGGGGTGGTCGCTCCGGGACTAGCCTCCGAGCAGTACTTC. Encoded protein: CASSERPGVVAPGLASEQYF.

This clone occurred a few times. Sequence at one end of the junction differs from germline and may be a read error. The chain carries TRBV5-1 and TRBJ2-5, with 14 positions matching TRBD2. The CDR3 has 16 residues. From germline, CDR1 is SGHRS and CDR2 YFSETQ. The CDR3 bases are TGTGCCAGCAGCCCGGGACTAGCGGGAGTAGGCGAGACCCAGTACTTC. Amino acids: CASSPGLAGVGETQYF. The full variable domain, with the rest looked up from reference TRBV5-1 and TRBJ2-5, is KAGVTQTPRYLIKTRGQQVTLSCSPISGHRSVSWYQQTPGQGLQFLFEYFSETQRNKGNFPGRFSGRQFSNSRSEMNVSTLELGDSALYLCASSPGLAGVGETQYFGPGTRLLVL.

The CDR3 coding sequence is TGTGCCACCAGTGATCCCAACCAGGGGGGTGAGCAGTTCTTC. Translated: CATSDPNQGGEQFF. The chain uses TRBV24-1 and TRBJ2-1, with a possible D match to TRBD1 (7 bases). Germline CDR1 is KGHDR and CDR2 is SFDVKD. Trimming pared 3 bases from V and 9 bases from J, leaving 14 bases between. This CDR3 has 14 residues.

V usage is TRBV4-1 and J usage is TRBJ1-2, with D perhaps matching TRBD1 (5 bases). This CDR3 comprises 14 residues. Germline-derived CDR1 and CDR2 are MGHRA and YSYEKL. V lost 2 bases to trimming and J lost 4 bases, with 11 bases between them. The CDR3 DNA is TGCGCCAGCAGCCAATTCCAGGGTAGCTATGGCTACACCTTC. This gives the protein CASSQFQGSYGYTF.

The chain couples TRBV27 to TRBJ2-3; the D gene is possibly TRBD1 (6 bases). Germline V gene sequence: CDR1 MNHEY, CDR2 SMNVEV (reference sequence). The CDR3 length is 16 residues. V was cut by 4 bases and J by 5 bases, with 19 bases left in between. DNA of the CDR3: TGTGCCAGCAGTTACAGGGCGACCCGAGCCGGAGATACGCAGTATTTT. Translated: CASSYRATRAGDTQYF.

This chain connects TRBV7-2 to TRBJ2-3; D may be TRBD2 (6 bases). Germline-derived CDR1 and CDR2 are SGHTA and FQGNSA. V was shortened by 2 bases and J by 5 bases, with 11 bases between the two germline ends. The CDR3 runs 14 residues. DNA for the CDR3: TGTGCCAGCAGCTTACCGGTAGCGGAAGATACGCAGTATTTT. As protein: CASSLPVAEDTQYF.